This paragraph covers one T cell receptor beta chain sequence. Germline V lookup: CDR1 SGHTA, CDR2 FQGNSA. Unmatched junction bases numbered 5, after V lost 5 bases and J lost 1 base. This CDR3 comprises 15 residues. The source of the sample is a study of blood T cell repertoires in COVID-19. Study-level background: Acute-phase and convalescent COVID-19 samples originated in the United States, Italy and Spain. Sources were T cells, B-cell-depleted T cells, or PBMCs; the material itself was cDNA or gDNA.

The authors' processing: The assay estimated nucleated cells by amplifying reference gene primers. Sequencing used immunoSEQ multiplex PCR; TCRdb keeps in-frame clones, though not all of them. That table supplies the V and J calls and clone size; D and trimming were determined from the DNA. Seen here are tens of thousands of clones, about 92% observed once, and the top ten hold around 2.9%. Sequencing was performed on peripheral blood. The clonotype originates from a man aged 65-85 years with acute or convalescent COVID-19. V and J are TRBV7-2 and TRBJ2-3; TRBD1 aligns across 8 bases. Here the CDR3 reads CASSQGALGTDTQYF. The CDR3 region has the DNA TGTGCCAGCAGCCAGGGGGCACTTGGCACAGATACGCAGTATTTT.